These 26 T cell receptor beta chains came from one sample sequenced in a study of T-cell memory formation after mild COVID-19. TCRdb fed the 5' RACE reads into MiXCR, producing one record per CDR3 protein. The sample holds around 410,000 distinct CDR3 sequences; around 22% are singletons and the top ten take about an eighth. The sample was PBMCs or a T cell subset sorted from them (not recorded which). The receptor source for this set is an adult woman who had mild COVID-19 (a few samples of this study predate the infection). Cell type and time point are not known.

CDR3 DNA sequence: TGTGCCAGCACCTCGGGGGGGACTAATGAAAAACTGTTTTTT. Encoded protein: CASTSGGTNEKLFF. The chain has TRBV28 and TRBJ1-4; possible D gene TRBD1, 5 bases. Looked up from germline, CDR1 is MDHEN and CDR2 is SYDVKM. V was trimmed by 7 bases and J by 2 bases, leaving 11 bases between them. The CDR3 consists of 14 residues.

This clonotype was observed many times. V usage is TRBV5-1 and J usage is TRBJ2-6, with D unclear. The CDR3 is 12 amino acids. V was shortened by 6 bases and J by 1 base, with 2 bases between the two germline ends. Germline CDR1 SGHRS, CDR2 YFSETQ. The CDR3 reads CASNSGANVLTF. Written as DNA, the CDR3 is TGCGCCAGCAATTCTGGGGCCAACGTCCTGACTTTC.

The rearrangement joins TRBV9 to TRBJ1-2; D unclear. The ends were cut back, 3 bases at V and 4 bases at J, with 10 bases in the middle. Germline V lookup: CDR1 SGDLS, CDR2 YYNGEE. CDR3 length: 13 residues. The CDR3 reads CASSESESYGYTF. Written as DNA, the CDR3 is TGTGCCAGCAGCGAATCCGAGTCCTATGGCTACACCTTC. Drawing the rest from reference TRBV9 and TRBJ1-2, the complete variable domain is DSGVTQTPKHLITATGQRVTLRCSPRSGDLSVYWYQQSLDQGLQFLIQYYNGEERAKGNILERFSAQQFPDLHSELNLSSLELGDSALYFCASSESESYGYTFGSGTRLTVV.

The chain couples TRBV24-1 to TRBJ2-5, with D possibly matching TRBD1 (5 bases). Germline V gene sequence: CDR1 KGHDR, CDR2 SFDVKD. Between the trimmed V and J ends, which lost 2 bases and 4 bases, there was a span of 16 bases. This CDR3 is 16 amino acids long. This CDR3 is CATSDSRTRYVETQYF. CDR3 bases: TGTGCCACCAGTGATTCCAGGACAAGATACGTAGAGACCCAGTACTTC.

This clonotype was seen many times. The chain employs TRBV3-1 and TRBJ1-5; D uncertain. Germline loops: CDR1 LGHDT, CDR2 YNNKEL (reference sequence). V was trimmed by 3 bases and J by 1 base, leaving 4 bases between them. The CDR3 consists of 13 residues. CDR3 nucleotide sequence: TGTGCCAGCAGCCAGGGAAGCAATCAGCCCCAGCATTTT. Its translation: CASSQGSNQPQHF.

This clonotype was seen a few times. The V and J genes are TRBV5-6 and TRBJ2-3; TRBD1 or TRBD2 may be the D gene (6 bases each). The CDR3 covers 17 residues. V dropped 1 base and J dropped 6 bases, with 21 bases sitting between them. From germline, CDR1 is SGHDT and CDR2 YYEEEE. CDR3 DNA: TGTGCCAGCAGCTTGAGATCTCGGGGGCGAGTCGCCGATACGCAGTATTTT. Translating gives CASSLRSRGRVADTQYF.

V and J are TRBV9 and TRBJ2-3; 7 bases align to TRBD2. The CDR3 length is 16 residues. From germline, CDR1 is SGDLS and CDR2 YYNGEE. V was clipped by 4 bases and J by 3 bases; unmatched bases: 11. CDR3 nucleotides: TGTGCCAGCAGCCCCAGGGAGGGTAGTTCGACAGATACGCAGTATTTT. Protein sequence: CASSPREGSSTDTQYF.

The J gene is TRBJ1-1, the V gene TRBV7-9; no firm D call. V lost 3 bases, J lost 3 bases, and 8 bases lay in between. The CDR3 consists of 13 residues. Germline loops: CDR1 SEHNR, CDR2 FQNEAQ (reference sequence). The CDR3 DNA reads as TGTGCCAGCAGCTTTAAGGCTTACACTGAAGCTTTCTTT. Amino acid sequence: CASSFKAYTEAFF.

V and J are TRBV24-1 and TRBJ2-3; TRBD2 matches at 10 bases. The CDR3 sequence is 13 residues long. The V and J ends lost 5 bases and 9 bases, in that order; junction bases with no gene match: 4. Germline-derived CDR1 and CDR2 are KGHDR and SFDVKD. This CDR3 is CATSAAGGRTQYF. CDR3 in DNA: TGTGCCACCAGTGCAGCGGGGGGGCGAACGCAGTATTTT.

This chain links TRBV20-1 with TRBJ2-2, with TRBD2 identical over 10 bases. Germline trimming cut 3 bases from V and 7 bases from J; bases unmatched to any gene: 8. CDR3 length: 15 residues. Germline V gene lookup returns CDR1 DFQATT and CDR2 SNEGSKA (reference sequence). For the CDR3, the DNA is TGCAGTGCTAGGCTAGCGGGGGCGCTCGGCGGGGAGCTGTTTTTT. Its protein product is CSARLAGALGGELFF.

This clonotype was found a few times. CDR3 sequence: CASSVEPSAHNEQFF. The CDR3 DNA is TGTGCCAGCAGCGTAGAGCCTAGTGCCCACAATGAGCAGTTCTTC. V gene TRBV9 combines with J gene TRBJ2-1; D not certain. Trimming took 0 bases from V and 5 from J, leaving 12 bases between them. CDR1 and CDR2 (germline): SGDLS, YYNGEE. The CDR3 loop spans 15 amino acids. The full variable domain, completed using reference TRBV9 and TRBJ2-1, is DSGVTQTPKHLITATGQRVTLRCSPRSGDLSVYWYQQSLDQGLQFLIQYYNGEERAKGNILERFSAQQFPDLHSELNLSSLELGDSALYFCASSVEPSAHNEQFFGPGTRLTVL.

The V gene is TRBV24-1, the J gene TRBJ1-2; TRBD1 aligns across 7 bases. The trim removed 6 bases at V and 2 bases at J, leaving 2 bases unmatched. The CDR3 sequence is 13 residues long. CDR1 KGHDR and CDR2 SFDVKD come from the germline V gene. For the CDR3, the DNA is TGTGCCACCAGTTCACAGGGGAACTATGGCTACACCTTC. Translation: CATSSQGNYGYTF.

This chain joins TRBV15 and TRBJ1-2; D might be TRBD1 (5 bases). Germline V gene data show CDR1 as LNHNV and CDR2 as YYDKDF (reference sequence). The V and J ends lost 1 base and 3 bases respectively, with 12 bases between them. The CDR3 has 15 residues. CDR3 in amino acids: CATSRVRGWDYGYTF. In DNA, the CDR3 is TGTGCCACCAGCAGAGTTAGGGGTTGGGACTATGGCTACACCTTC.

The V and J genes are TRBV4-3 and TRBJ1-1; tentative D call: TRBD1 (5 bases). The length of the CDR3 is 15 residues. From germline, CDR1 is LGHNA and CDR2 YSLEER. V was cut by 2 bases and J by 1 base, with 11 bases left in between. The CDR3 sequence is CASSQLAGKNTEAFF. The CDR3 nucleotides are TGCGCCAGCAGCCAACTCGCAGGGAAGAACACTGAAGCTTTCTTT.

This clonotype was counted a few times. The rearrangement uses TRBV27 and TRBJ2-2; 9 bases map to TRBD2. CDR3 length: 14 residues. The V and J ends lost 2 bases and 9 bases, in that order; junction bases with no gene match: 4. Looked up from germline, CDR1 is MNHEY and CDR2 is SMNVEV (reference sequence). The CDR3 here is CASSLGTSPRELFF. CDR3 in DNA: TGTGCCAGCAGTTTAGGGACTAGCCCCCGGGAGCTGTTTTTT.

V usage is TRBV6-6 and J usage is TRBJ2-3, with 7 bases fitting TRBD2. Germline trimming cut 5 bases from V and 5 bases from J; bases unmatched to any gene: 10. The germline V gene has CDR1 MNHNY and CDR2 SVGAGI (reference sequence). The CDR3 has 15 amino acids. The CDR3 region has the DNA TGTGCCAGCAGTAAGAGCGGGGCCCGGGGAGATACGCAGTATTTT. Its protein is CASSKSGARGDTQYF.

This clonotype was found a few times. The CDR3 DNA reads as TGTGCCACCAGTGATTCTCGGACAGCAAACACTGAAGCTTTCTTT. Translating it yields CATSDSRTANTEAFF. The J gene is TRBJ1-1, the V gene TRBV24-1, with D perhaps TRBD1 (6 bases). CDR3 length equals 15 residues. Between the trimmed V and J ends, which lost 2 bases and 2 bases, there was a span of 11 bases. Germline V lookup: CDR1 KGHDR, CDR2 SFDVKD.

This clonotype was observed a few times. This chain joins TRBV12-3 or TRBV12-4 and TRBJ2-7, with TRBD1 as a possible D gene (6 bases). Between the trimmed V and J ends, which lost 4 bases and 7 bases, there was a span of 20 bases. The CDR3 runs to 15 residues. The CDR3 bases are TGTGCCAGCAGTTACCACGGGACATCGCGGAGGGAGCAGTACTTC. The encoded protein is CASSYHGTSRREQYF.

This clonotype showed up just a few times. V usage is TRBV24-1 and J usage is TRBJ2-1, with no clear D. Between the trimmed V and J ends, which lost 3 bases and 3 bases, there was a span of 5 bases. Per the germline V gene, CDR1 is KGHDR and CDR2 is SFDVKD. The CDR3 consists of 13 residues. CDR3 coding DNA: TGTGCCACCAGTGATGGTTACTACAATGAGCAGTTCTTC. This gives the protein CATSDGYYNEQFF.

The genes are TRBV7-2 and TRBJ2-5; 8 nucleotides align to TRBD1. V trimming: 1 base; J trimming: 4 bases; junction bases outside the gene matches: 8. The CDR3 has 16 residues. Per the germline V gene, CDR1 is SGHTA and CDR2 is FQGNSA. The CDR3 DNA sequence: TGTGCCAGCAGCTTAGTGGGGCAGGGGGCTTTAGAGACCCAGTACTTC. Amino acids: CASSLVGQGALETQYF.

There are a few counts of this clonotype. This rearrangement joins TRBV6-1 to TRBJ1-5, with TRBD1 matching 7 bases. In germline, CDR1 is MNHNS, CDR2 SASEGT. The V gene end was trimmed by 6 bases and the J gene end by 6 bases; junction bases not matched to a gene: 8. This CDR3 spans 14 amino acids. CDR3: CASRDRQGGQPQHF. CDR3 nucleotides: TGTGCCAGCAGGGATAGACAGGGCGGTCAGCCCCAGCATTTT.

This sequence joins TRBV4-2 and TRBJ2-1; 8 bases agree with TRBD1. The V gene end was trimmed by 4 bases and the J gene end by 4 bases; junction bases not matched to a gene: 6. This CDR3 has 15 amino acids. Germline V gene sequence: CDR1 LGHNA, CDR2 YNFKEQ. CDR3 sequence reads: CASSPQGAEYNEQFF. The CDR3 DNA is TGTGCCAGCAGCCCCCAGGGGGCGGAGTACAATGAGCAGTTCTTC.

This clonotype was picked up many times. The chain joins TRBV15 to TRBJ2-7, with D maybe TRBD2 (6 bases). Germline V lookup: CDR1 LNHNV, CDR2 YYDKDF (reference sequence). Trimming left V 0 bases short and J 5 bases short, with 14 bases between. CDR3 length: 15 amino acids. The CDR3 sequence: CATSRDRGDSHEQYF. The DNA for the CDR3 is TGTGCCACCAGCAGAGATCGCGGGGATTCCCACGAGCAGTACTTC. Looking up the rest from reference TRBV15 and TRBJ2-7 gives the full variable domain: DAMVIQNPRYQVTQFGKPVTLSCSQTLNHNVMYWYQQKSSQAPKLLFHYYDKDFNNEADTPDNFQSRRPNTSFCFLDIRSPGLGDTAMYLCATSRDRGDSHEQYFGPGTRLTVT.

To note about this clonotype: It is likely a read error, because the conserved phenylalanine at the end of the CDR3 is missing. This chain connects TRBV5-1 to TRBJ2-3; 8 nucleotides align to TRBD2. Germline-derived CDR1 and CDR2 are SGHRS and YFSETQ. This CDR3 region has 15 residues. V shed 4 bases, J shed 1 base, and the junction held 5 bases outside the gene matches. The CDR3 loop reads CASSPRAGGTDTQYS. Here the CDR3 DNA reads TGCGCCAGCAGCCCTCGAGCGGGGGGCACAGATACGCAGTATTCT.

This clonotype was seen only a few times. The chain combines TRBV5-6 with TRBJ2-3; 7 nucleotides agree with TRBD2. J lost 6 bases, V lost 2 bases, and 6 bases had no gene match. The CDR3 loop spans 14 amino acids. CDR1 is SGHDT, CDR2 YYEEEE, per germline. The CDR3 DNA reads TGTGCCAGCAGCTTAGCGGGATTATCGGATACGCAGTATTTT. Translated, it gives CASSLAGLSDTQYF.

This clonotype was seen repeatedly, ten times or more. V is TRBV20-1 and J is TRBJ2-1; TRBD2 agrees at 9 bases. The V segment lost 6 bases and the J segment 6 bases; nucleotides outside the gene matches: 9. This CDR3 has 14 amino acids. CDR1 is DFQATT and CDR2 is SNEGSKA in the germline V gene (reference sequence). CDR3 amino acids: CSAPGTSWRNEQFF. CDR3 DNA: TGCAGTGCCCCTGGGACTAGCTGGCGCAATGAGCAGTTCTTC.